Below, 20 T cell receptor beta chains from the same sample are listed, as sequenced in a study of T cells in Graves' hyperthyroidism and ophthalmopathy. The TCR beta CDR3 regions underwent amplification using RNA transcripts as the source. The HTBI primer set served for first-round RT-PCR of the TCR CDR3. TCRdb redid the calling of the multiplex PCR reads with MiXCR, one entry per CDR3 protein. In the table there are about 480,000 distinct CDR3 sequences, over 13% of which are singletons. Sequenced input: blood. These TCRs come from a woman between 18 and 30 years old with Graves' hyperthyroidism.

This clonotype showed up many times. The chain couples TRBV18 to TRBJ1-1; D not resolved. V shed 6 bases and J shed 3 bases, with 17 bases lying between them. The CDR3 is 15 amino acids. Germline values: CDR1 KGHSH, CDR2 LQKENI. The DNA for the CDR3 is TGTGCCAGCTCCACCGAAGCGAGGAGATACACTGAAGCTTTCTTT. Its translation: CASSTEARRYTEAFF.

This clonotype was observed a few times. The rearrangement links TRBV7-8 to TRBJ1-1; TRBD1 aligns across 8 bases. The CDR3 has 13 residues. V lost 6 bases to trimming and J lost 7 bases; unmatched junction nucleotides: 7. The V gene's germline CDR1 is SGHVS and CDR2 FQNEAQ. CDR3 sequence (DNA): TGTGCCAGCAGTCCTCTTGACAGGGGTGAAGCTTTCTTT. It translates to CASSPLDRGEAFF.

This clonotype appeared many times. V usage is TRBV27 and J usage is TRBJ2-1; 7 bases match TRBD1. CDR1 is MNHEY and CDR2 is SMNVEV in the germline V gene (reference sequence). Trimming at V came to 10 bases and at J to 6 bases, leaving 9 bases not matched to a gene. The CDR3 is made up of 13 amino acids. CDR3 sequence: CAIMTGLGNEQFF. The CDR3 region has the DNA TGTGCCATCATGACAGGGTTGGGCAATGAGCAGTTCTTC.

This clonotype was seen at least ten times. The J gene is TRBJ2-3, the V gene TRBV12-3 or TRBV12-4; 10 bases line up with TRBD1. There are 16 residues in the CDR3. The CDR3 sequence: CAPSRRDRGGTDTQYF. CDR3 sequence (DNA): TGTGCTCCGAGTCGAAGGGACAGGGGCGGCACAGATACGCAGTATTTT.

In this sample, this clonotype turned up many times. The rearrangement links TRBV12-3 or TRBV12-4 to TRBJ1-6, with D uncertain. The CDR3 totals 14 residues. Trimming removed 3 bases from V and 6 bases from J, with 9 bases in between. This CDR3 reads CASSFEFRNSPLHF. CDR3 sequence (DNA): TGTGCCAGCAGTTTTGAGTTCCGTAATTCACCCCTCCACTTT.

This clonotype was recorded at least ten times. This rearrangement joins TRBV11-1 to TRBJ2-3; D is possibly TRBD2 (6 bases). The CDR3 runs 16 residues. Trimming removed 2 bases from V and 1 base from J, with 13 bases in between. CDR1 and CDR2 (germline): SGHAT, FQDESV (reference sequence). DNA of the CDR3: TGTGCCAGCAGCTTAAATAGCGGCAGAGGCACAGATACGCAGTATTTT. Its translation is CASSLNSGRGTDTQYF.

On this clonotype itself: A read error is possible here, since a much larger clone lies one base away. The rearrangement links TRBV5-1 to TRBJ1-1; D remains unclear. This CDR3 is built from 15 residues. Between the trimmed V and J ends, which lost 0 bases and 6 bases, there was a span of 15 bases. Germline V gives CDR1 SGHRS, CDR2 YFSETQ. The CDR3 DNA reads as TGCGCCAGCAGCTTGGCGAGAGGGATCGTCGCTGAAGCTTTCTTT. Its translation: CASSLARGIVAEAFF.

This clonotype was detected ten times or more. The chain joins TRBV15 to TRBJ1-5; D is possibly TRBD1 (6 bases). CDR1 LNHNV and CDR2 YYDKDF come from the germline V gene (reference sequence). The V and J ends lost 0 bases and 4 bases respectively, with 16 bases between them. This CDR3 comprises 17 residues. CDR3 DNA: TGTGCCACCAGCAGAGATTGGGCAGGGGTAGGAAATCAGCCCCAGCATTTT. As protein: CATSRDWAGVGNQPQHF.

This clonotype was counted ten times or more. This chain joins TRBV9 and TRBJ2-2, with a tentative D call TRBD2 (6 bases). V lost 1 base to trimming and J lost 3 bases, with 13 bases between them. The CDR3 runs to 16 residues. The germline V gene encodes CDR1 SGDLS and CDR2 YYNGEE. CDR3 in DNA: TGTGCCAGCAGCGTAAGCCCCTCGGGGGACACCGGGGAGCTGTTTTTT. Amino acids: CASSVSPSGDTGELFF.

The sample holds many counts of this clonotype. The CDR3 DNA is TGTGCCATCACCTCCGGGGAGTTAGGTGGCTACACCTTC. Translation gives CAITSGELGGYTF. The J gene is TRBJ1-2, the V gene TRBV10-3, with D unclear. This CDR3 region has 13 residues. Germline-derived CDR1 and CDR2 are ENHRY and SYGVKD. The V gene lost 7 bases and the J gene lost 7 bases, with 16 bases spanning the gap.

This rearrangement joins TRBV29-1 to TRBJ2-5, with 11 bases lining up with TRBD1. Germline lookup yields CDR1 SQVTM and CDR2 ANQGSEA. With 7 bases clipped from V and 4 bases from J, the junction kept 8 bases outside the gene matches. The CDR3 runs to 14 residues. The CDR3 is CSGTPGTGGETQYF. Here the CDR3 DNA reads TGCAGCGGGACACCCGGGACAGGGGGAGAGACCCAGTACTTC.

This clonotype was recorded at least ten times. In DNA form, the CDR3 reads TGTGCCACCCAAGCGGGAGACACCGGGGAGCTGTTTTTT. Translating it yields CATQAGDTGELFF. This sequence joins TRBV24-1 and TRBJ2-2; 8 nucleotides agree with TRBD2. CDR3 length equals 13 residues. V trimming: 9 bases; J trimming: 3 bases; junction bases outside the gene matches: 2. The germline gives CDR1 KGHDR, CDR2 SFDVKD.

This clonotype was recorded many times. The genes are TRBV3-1 and TRBJ2-7; 9 bases agree with TRBD2. Germline V gene sequence: CDR1 LGHDT, CDR2 YNNKEL (reference sequence). The CDR3 totals 17 residues. J was trimmed by 4 bases and V by 0 bases; bases with no gene match: 10. The chain's CDR3 is CASSQDGRTSVFYEQYF. CDR3 DNA sequence: TGTGCCAGCAGCCAAGACGGTCGGACTAGCGTGTTTTACGAGCAGTACTTC.

V usage is TRBV6-1 and J usage is TRBJ1-2; 7 nucleotides line up with TRBD1. The CDR3 covers 13 residues. Germline values: CDR1 MNHNS, CDR2 SASEGT. With 10 bases clipped from V and 3 bases from J, the junction kept 8 bases outside the gene matches. This CDR3 reads CAIKTGDDYGYTF. In DNA form, the CDR3 reads TGTGCCATTAAAACAGGGGACGACTATGGCTACACCTTC.

This clonotype was counted many times. The genes are TRBV6-5 and TRBJ2-7; TRBD2 agrees at 8 bases. This CDR3 contains 16 residues. The germline V gene encodes CDR1 MNHEY and CDR2 SVGAGI. With 2 bases clipped from V and 1 base from J, the junction kept 7 bases outside the gene matches. The DNA for the CDR3 is TGTGCCAGCAGTTACCCTTCCCGGGGGGGATCCTACGAGCAGTACTTC. Encoded protein: CASSYPSRGGSYEQYF.

This sequence joins TRBV7-2 and TRBJ2-1, with TRBD2 matching 9 bases. Germline V CDR1 and CDR2: SGHTA, FQGNSA. V dropped 2 bases and J dropped 1; count of bases not matched to a gene: 9. The CDR3 sequence is 18 residues long. This chain's CDR3 is CASSLQVGAGGSYNEQFF. The DNA for the CDR3 is TGTGCCAGCAGCTTACAGGTTGGCGCGGGAGGGTCCTACAATGAGCAGTTCTTC. Full variable domain (missing parts from reference TRBV7-2 and TRBJ2-1): GAGVSQSPSNKVTEKGKDVELRCDPISGHTALYWYRQSLGQGLEFLIYFQGNSAPDKSGLPSDRFSAERTGGSVSTLTIQRTQQEDSAVYLCASSLQVGAGGSYNEQFFGPGTRLTVL.

Ten or more counts support this clonotype. The chain carries TRBV14 and TRBJ2-7, with TRBD1 identical over 7 bases. V lost 3 bases to trimming and J lost 0 bases; unmatched junction nucleotides: 8. CDR3 length: 16 residues. Germline V lookup: CDR1 SGHDN, CDR2 FVKESK. CDR3 amino acids: CASSHAQTGSSYEQYF. In DNA, the CDR3 is TGTGCCAGCAGCCATGCCCAGACAGGGAGCTCCTACGAGCAGTACTTC. The full variable domain, with the rest looked up from reference TRBV14 and TRBJ2-7, is EAGVTQFPSHSVIEKGQTVTLRCDPISGHDNLYWYRRVMGKEIKFLLHFVKESKQDESGMPNNRFLAERTGGTYSTLKVQPAELEDSGVYFCASSHAQTGSSYEQYFGPGTRLTVT.

The sample holds many counts of this clonotype. V gene TRBV6-6 combines with J gene TRBJ2-5; a weak D match, TRBD2 (5 bases). Trimming stripped 2 bases from V and 4 bases from J, with 8 bases between. Germline lookup yields CDR1 MNHNY and CDR2 SVGAGI (reference sequence). This CDR3 contains 13 residues. The CDR3 sequence is CASSYVGGETQYF. The DNA for the CDR3 is TGTGCCAGCAGTTACGTAGGAGGAGAGACCCAGTACTTC.

The table lists this clonotype with many counts. The gene calls are TRBV20-1 and TRBJ2-1, with 8 nucleotides matching TRBD2. Germline CDR1 is DFQATT and CDR2 is SNEGSKA (reference sequence). Trimming took 6 bases from V and 8 from J; bases not matched to a gene: 12. This CDR3 has 14 residues. The CDR3 reads CSAPGLDRSDEQFF. The CDR3 DNA sequence: TGCAGTGCCCCGGGACTAGATCGGAGCGATGAGCAGTTCTTC.

This clonotype appeared many times. The rearrangement joins TRBV5-1 to TRBJ1-1, with 8 nucleotides matching TRBD1. The CDR3 length is 15 residues. Germline trimming cut 4 bases from V and 5 bases from J; bases unmatched to any gene: 10. Germline CDR1 and CDR2: SGHRS and YFSETQ. The CDR3 sequence: CASSPPRDRPTEAFF. CDR3 coding DNA: TGCGCCAGCAGCCCACCTCGGGACAGGCCTACTGAAGCTTTCTTT.